This TCR beta chain was sequenced in a study of human T cells and chemical hapten exposure. Study background: Across samples, TCR yields varied, mostly owing to small differences in pooled library volumes.

This clonotype was seen many times. Its antigen is not known. Study observations and caveats: DPC sensitization left the count of TCRs above 1 in 1000 unchanged.

Time point: healthy volunteer bleed at 6 weeks. Unfractionated whole blood was the source from which total RNA was extracted. For the library, individual cDNA molecules each received unique molecular identifiers. Per the original methods: Per-sample TCR counts ranged from about 20,000 to 700,000, median approximately 98,000. A single record per CDR3 protein comes from TCRdb applying MiXCR to the RACE reads. The V and J calls were determined by TCRdb, not by the authors. The data hold 65,000 or so distinct CDR3 sequences, with about 6.5% observed a single time. The germline V gene has CDR1 MNHNS and CDR2 SASEGT. V was cut by 2 bases and J by 3 bases, with 14 bases left in between. The CDR3 is 15 amino acids.

This receptor was obtained from a female donor in good health. Some clones in this sample may be carry-over from other donors' samples. Sequencing used whole blood. The chain joins TRBV6-1 to TRBJ2-7; D may correspond to TRBD1 or TRBD2 (5 bases each). In nucleotides, the CDR3 is TGTGCCAGCAGTGAAAACCCGGGACCGAACTACGAGCAGTACTTC. Its translation is CASSENPGPNYEQYF.